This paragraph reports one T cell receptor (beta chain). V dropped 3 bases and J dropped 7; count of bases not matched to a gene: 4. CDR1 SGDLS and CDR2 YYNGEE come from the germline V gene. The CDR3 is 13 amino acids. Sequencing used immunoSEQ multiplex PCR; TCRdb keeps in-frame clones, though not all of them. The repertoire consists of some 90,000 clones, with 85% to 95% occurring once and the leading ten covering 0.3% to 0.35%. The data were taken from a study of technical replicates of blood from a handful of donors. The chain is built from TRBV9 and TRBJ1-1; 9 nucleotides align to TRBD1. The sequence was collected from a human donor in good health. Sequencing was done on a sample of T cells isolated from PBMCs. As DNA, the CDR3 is TGTGCCAGCAGCGGGACAGGGGTGAGTGAAGCTTTCTTT. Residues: CASSGTGVSEAFF.